A selection of T cell receptor beta chains follows, all from one sample in a study of blood T cell repertoires in COVID-19. Profiling relied on immunoSEQ multiplex PCR, and the TCRdb table lists in-frame clones only, not all of them. The table shows hundreds of thousands of clones, with nearly 90% occurring only once. What was sequenced was peripheral blood. Receptors originate from a man aged 18 to 35 with active or convalescent COVID-19. The CDR3 runs from the conserved cysteine through the conserved F or W. D genes are given only for firm matches. For some rows the clone size is stated as once, few or many, or as a class when expanded; others skip it.

v_call: TRBV6-5; d_call: TRBD1; clone_size: once; j_call: TRBJ2-5; cdr3_aa: CASSRGQGDETQYF; cdr3_nt: TGTGCCAGCAGCAGGGGACAGGGGGACGAGACCCAGTACTTC
v_call: TRBV28; d_call: -; clone_size: -; j_call: TRBJ2-3; cdr3_aa: CASSSLGVRLSTDTQYF; cdr3_nt: TGTGCCAGCAGTTCTCTCGGGGTGAGACTGAGCACAGATACGCAGTATTTT
v_call: TRBV6-5; d_call: TRBD1; clone_size: -; j_call: TRBJ1-4; cdr3_aa: CASTSRGQYEKLFF; cdr3_nt: TGTGCCAGCACCAGCAGGGGGCAGTATGAAAAACTGTTTTTT
v_call: TRBV28; d_call: TRBD1; clone_size: -; j_call: TRBJ1-3; cdr3_aa: CASSTRDRGRDTIYF; cdr3_nt: TGTGCCAGCAGTACCCGGGACAGGGGGCGAGACACCATATATTTT
v_call: TRBV6-6; d_call: -; clone_size: -; j_call: TRBJ2-7; cdr3_aa: CASRSGGTGIFEQYF; cdr3_nt: TGTGCCAGCAGGTCGGGGGGGACAGGGATTTTCGAGCAGTACTTC
v_call: TRBV5-6; d_call: -; clone_size: -; j_call: TRBJ2-1; cdr3_aa: CASSLVGWEDNEQFF; cdr3_nt: TGTGCCAGCAGCTTGGTAGGTTGGGAGGACAATGAGCAGTTCTTC
v_call: TRBV19; d_call: -; clone_size: -; j_call: TRBJ1-1; cdr3_aa: CASSSTGSTEAFF; cdr3_nt: TGTGCCAGTAGTAGTACAGGGAGCACTGAAGCTTTCTTT
v_call: TRBV2; d_call: -; clone_size: -; j_call: TRBJ2-5; cdr3_aa: CASRGQRASQETQYF; cdr3_nt: TGTGCCAGCAGGGGCCAGCGGGCATCTCAAGAGACCCAGTACTTC
v_call: TRBV30; d_call: -; clone_size: -; j_call: TRBJ2-6; cdr3_aa: CAWSRSGANVLTF; cdr3_nt: TGTGCCTGGAGTCGCTCTGGGGCCAACGTCCTGACTTTC
v_call: TRBV25-1; d_call: TRBD1; clone_size: once; j_call: TRBJ2-1; cdr3_aa: CASRRDRGPLADHNEQFF; cdr3_nt: TGTGCCAGCAGAAGGGACAGGGGACCGCTAGCGGACCACAATGAGCAGTTCTTC
v_call: TRBV5-1; d_call: TRBD2; clone_size: few; j_call: TRBJ2-1; cdr3_aa: CASSLGLAGPIYNEQFF; cdr3_nt: TGCGCCAGCAGCTTAGGACTAGCGGGCCCAATCTACAATGAGCAGTTCTTC
v_call: TRBV4-2; d_call: -; clone_size: -; j_call: TRBJ1-2; cdr3_aa: CASSQERSSGGNYGYTF; cdr3_nt: TGTGCCAGCAGCCAAGAGAGGTCTTCCGGCGGGAACTATGGCTACACCTTC
v_call: TRBV11-2; d_call: -; clone_size: -; j_call: TRBJ1-3; cdr3_aa: CASSSAGLGSSGNTIYF; cdr3_nt: TGTGCCAGCAGCTCCGCAGGCTTGGGGAGCTCTGGAAACACCATATATTTT
v_call: TRBV20-1; d_call: TRBD1; clone_size: -; j_call: TRBJ1-2; cdr3_aa: CSAPDRAGYTF; cdr3_nt: TGCAGTGCTCCGGACAGGGCTGGCTACACCTTC
v_call: TRBV2; d_call: -; clone_size: few; j_call: TRBJ1-4; cdr3_aa: CASREPRSDEKLFF; cdr3_nt: TGTGCCAGCAGAGAACCGAGATCGGATGAAAAACTGTTTTTT
v_call: TRBV19; d_call: -; clone_size: -; j_call: TRBJ1-1; cdr3_aa: CASSIWQADTEAFF; cdr3_nt: TGTGCCAGTAGTATCTGGCAGGCTGACACTGAAGCTTTCTTT
v_call: TRBV15; d_call: -; clone_size: -; j_call: TRBJ2-7; cdr3_aa: CATSRDRVTPGEQYF; cdr3_nt: TGTGCCACCAGCAGAGATCGGGTGACTCCCGGTGAGCAGTACTTC
v_call: TRBV7-9; d_call: -; clone_size: -; j_call: TRBJ1-4; cdr3_aa: CASSLEAGVGEKLFF; cdr3_nt: TGTGCCAGCAGCTTAGAGGCAGGGGTTGGGGAAAAACTGTTTTTT
v_call: TRBV24-1; d_call: TRBD2; clone_size: -; j_call: TRBJ2-1; cdr3_aa: CATSPLAGDHNEQFF; cdr3_nt: TGTGCCACCAGTCCACTAGCGGGAGACCACAATGAGCAGTTCTTC
v_call: TRBV7-9; d_call: -; clone_size: -; j_call: TRBJ2-4; cdr3_aa: CASSIPRGNKNIQYF; cdr3_nt: TGTGCCAGCAGCATCCCACGAGGCAACAAAAACATTCAGTACTTC
v_call: TRBV4-3; d_call: -; clone_size: -; j_call: TRBJ1-3; cdr3_aa: CASSQQTPDRISGNTIYF; cdr3_nt: TGCGCCAGCAGCCAGCAAACCCCGGACAGAATCTCTGGAAACACCATATATTTT
v_call: TRBV11-3; d_call: TRBD1; clone_size: -; j_call: TRBJ2-3; cdr3_aa: CASSLEATGGIDTQYF; cdr3_nt: TGTGCCAGCAGCTTAGAGGCGACAGGGGGTATAGATACGCAGTATTTT
v_call: TRBV2; d_call: -; clone_size: few; j_call: TRBJ1-2; cdr3_aa: CASSDRGLNYGYTF; cdr3_nt: TGTGCCAGCAGTGACAGGGGTCTGAACTATGGCTACACCTTC
v_call: TRBV27; d_call: -; clone_size: -; j_call: TRBJ1-2; cdr3_aa: CASSFSGRDGYTF; cdr3_nt: TGTGCCAGCAGTTTTAGTGGGCGAGATGGCTACACCTTC
v_call: TRBV19; d_call: -; clone_size: -; j_call: TRBJ2-1; cdr3_aa: CASSIEAAATYNEQFF; cdr3_nt: TGTGCCAGTAGTATAGAGGCAGCGGCCACCTACAATGAGCAGTTCTTC
v_call: TRBV5-6; d_call: -; clone_size: -; j_call: TRBJ1-1; cdr3_aa: CASSLLDITLMNTEAFF; cdr3_nt: TGTGCCAGCAGCTTGTTAGACATAACCCTCATGAACACTGAAGCTTTCTTT
v_call: TRBV5-1; d_call: TRBD2; clone_size: -; j_call: TRBJ2-1; cdr3_aa: CASTLLAGADNEQFF; cdr3_nt: TGCGCCAGCACCTTACTAGCGGGAGCCGACAATGAGCAGTTCTTC
v_call: TRBV4-3; d_call: -; clone_size: many; j_call: TRBJ1-1; cdr3_aa: CASSQGSTEAFF; cdr3_nt: TGCGCCAGCAGCCAAGGCAGCACTGAAGCTTTCTTT
v_call: TRBV5-1; d_call: -; clone_size: -; j_call: TRBJ1-5; cdr3_aa: CASSREGGNQPQHF; cdr3_nt: TGCGCCAGCTCGAGGGAGGGGGGCAATCAGCCCCAGCATTTT
v_call: TRBV3-1/TRBV3-2; d_call: -; clone_size: -; j_call: TRBJ2-5; cdr3_aa: CASSQDGGWDGQETQYF; cdr3_nt: TGTGCCAGCAGCCAAGATGGGGGGTGGGACGGCCAAGAGACCCAGTACTTC
v_call: TRBV7-2; d_call: TRBD2; clone_size: -; j_call: TRBJ2-7; cdr3_aa: CASSLERGGLEQYF; cdr3_nt: TGTGCCAGCAGCTTAGAGCGGGGGGGCCTCGAGCAGTACTTC
v_call: TRBV11-2; d_call: TRBD2; clone_size: -; j_call: TRBJ2-1; cdr3_aa: CASSSPGEGPKYNEQFF; cdr3_nt: TGTGCCAGCAGCTCCCCCGGGGAGGGGCCAAAGTACAATGAGCAGTTCTTC
v_call: TRBV10-3; d_call: TRBD2; clone_size: -; j_call: TRBJ2-2; cdr3_aa: CAIGGLAGSGGELFF; cdr3_nt: TGTGCCATCGGTGGACTAGCGGGGAGTGGCGGGGAGCTGTTTTTT
v_call: TRBV28; d_call: -; clone_size: -; j_call: TRBJ1-2; cdr3_aa: CASVRQGPFYGYTF; cdr3_nt: TGTGCCAGCGTGCGGCAGGGGCCCTTTTATGGCTACACCTTC
v_call: TRBV24-1; d_call: TRBD2; clone_size: -; j_call: TRBJ2-1; cdr3_aa: CATSDLIRLGGSSYNEQFF; cdr3_nt: TGTGCCACCAGTGATTTGATCCGGTTGGGGGGGAGCTCCTACAATGAGCAGTTCTTC
v_call: TRBV5-4; d_call: TRBD1; clone_size: -; j_call: TRBJ1-2; cdr3_aa: CASSLPTGNYGYTF; cdr3_nt: TGTGCCAGCAGCTTGCCGACAGGGAACTATGGCTACACCTTC
v_call: TRBV2; d_call: -; clone_size: -; j_call: TRBJ1-2; cdr3_aa: CASILKWGQLRNGYTF; cdr3_nt: TGTGCCAGCATTCTAAAGTGGGGCCAGCTTAGGAATGGCTACACCTTC
v_call: TRBV6-5; d_call: -; clone_size: -; j_call: TRBJ2-1; cdr3_aa: CASSYSPSRNEQFF; cdr3_nt: TGTGCCAGCAGTTACTCTCCTAGCCGGAATGAGCAGTTCTTC
v_call: TRBV28; d_call: TRBD2; clone_size: -; j_call: TRBJ2-1; cdr3_aa: CASSPGLAEPFQEQFF; cdr3_nt: TGTGCCAGCAGTCCGGGACTAGCGGAGCCCTTCCAAGAGCAGTTCTTC
v_call: TRBV5-1; d_call: TRBD1; clone_size: -; j_call: TRBJ2-1; cdr3_aa: CASSLGQGDYNEQFF; cdr3_nt: TGCGCCAGCAGCTTGGGACAGGGGGACTACAATGAGCAGTTCTTC
v_call: TRBV11-2; d_call: -; clone_size: -; j_call: TRBJ2-2; cdr3_aa: CASSLLGTSNTGELFF; cdr3_nt: TGTGCCAGCAGCCTCCTTGGGACATCGAACACCGGGGAGCTGTTTTTT
v_call: TRBV29-1; d_call: TRBD2; clone_size: -; j_call: TRBJ2-3; cdr3_aa: CSVELAGGPDTQYF; cdr3_nt: TGCAGCGTTGAACTAGCGGGAGGGCCTGATACGCAGTATTTT
v_call: TRBV25-1; d_call: -; clone_size: -; j_call: TRBJ1-1; cdr3_aa: CASSARGMNTEAFF; cdr3_nt: TGTGCCAGCAGCGCAAGGGGGATGAACACTGAAGCTTTCTTT
v_call: TRBV27; d_call: TRBD1; clone_size: -; j_call: TRBJ2-1; cdr3_aa: CASSFHGQGSYNEQFF; cdr3_nt: TGTGCCAGCAGTTTCCACGGACAGGGGTCCTACAATGAGCAGTTCTTC
v_call: TRBV9; d_call: -; clone_size: -; j_call: TRBJ2-7; cdr3_aa: CASSVGSSVPYEQYF; cdr3_nt: TGTGCCAGCAGCGTAGGTTCCTCGGTACCCTACGAGCAGTACTTC
v_call: TRBV9; d_call: -; clone_size: -; j_call: TRBJ1-4; cdr3_aa: CASSVAVTRDGRDNEKLFF; cdr3_nt: TGTGCCAGCAGCGTAGCGGTGACTAGGGACGGACGAGATAATGAAAAACTGTTTTTT
v_call: TRBV2; d_call: TRBD2; clone_size: -; j_call: TRBJ2-3; cdr3_aa: CASSEARGTSATDTQYF; cdr3_nt: TGTGCCAGCAGTGAAGCAAGAGGGACTAGCGCAACAGATACGCAGTATTTT
v_call: TRBV6-5; d_call: TRBD1; clone_size: -; j_call: TRBJ2-1; cdr3_aa: CASRGGQGNNEQFF; cdr3_nt: TGTGCCAGCAGAGGGGGACAGGGAAACAATGAGCAGTTCTTC
v_call: TRBV19; d_call: TRBD2; clone_size: -; j_call: TRBJ2-1; cdr3_aa: CASSGLAGNNEQFF; cdr3_nt: TGTGCCAGTAGTGGACTAGCGGGGAACAATGAGCAGTTCTTC
v_call: TRBV6-5; d_call: -; clone_size: -; j_call: TRBJ2-7; cdr3_aa: CASSPAGDGAYEQYF; cdr3_nt: TGTGCCAGCAGTCCGGCCGGAGACGGAGCCTACGAGCAGTACTTC